The 7 T cell receptor beta chains presented below share a single source sample, sequenced in a study of OX40 agonist ivuxolimab in advanced cancers. TCRdb's table, derived via immunoSEQ multiplex PCR, lists solely in-frame clones and lacks some. The profile shows about 68,000 clones, around 90% of them singletons. This material consisted of CD4+ or CD8+ T cells sorted from blood, taken in a trial of the OX40 agonist ivuxolimab. Source of these receptors: an adult with an advanced solid tumor such as melanoma, head and neck, liver or kidney cancer.

This clone was recorded only once. This sequence joins TRBV18 and TRBJ1-5, with D unresolved. CDR3 length: 15 residues. Germline V gives CDR1 KGHSH, CDR2 LQKENI. Between the trimmed V and J ends, which lost 1 base and 2 bases, there was a span of 9 bases. This CDR3 reads CASSPQDGGNQPQHF. CDR3 bases: TGTGCCAGCTCACCACAGGACGGGGGCAATCAGCCCCAGCATTTT.

V gene TRBV5-6 combines with J gene TRBJ2-7, with no clear D. The germline V gene has CDR1 SGHDT and CDR2 YYEEEE. The CDR3 spans 13 residues. V lost 4 bases to trimming and J lost 0 bases, with 8 bases between them. CDR3 coding DNA: TGTGCCAGCAGCCCCGGTCCCTCCTACGAGCAGTACTTC. Amino acids: CASSPGPSYEQYF.

The V gene is TRBV6-1, the J gene TRBJ1-6; weak D call: TRBD1 (6 bases). CDR3 size: 14 residues. The V end was cut by 3 bases, the J end by 8 bases, with 11 bases between. Germline CDR1 and CDR2: MNHNS and SASEGT. DNA for the CDR3: TGTGCCAGCAGTGACCAGGGGAGATATTCACCCCTCCACTTT. It yields the protein CASSDQGRYSPLHF.

This clone was seen a single time. CDR3 amino acids: CASSRYGQGGGNTIYF. CDR3 nucleotides: TGTGCCAGCAGCCGTTATGGACAGGGGGGTGGAAACACCATATATTTT. V gene TRBV7-9 combines with J gene TRBJ1-3; 10 positions match TRBD1. Germline V gives CDR1 SEHNR, CDR2 FQNEAQ (reference sequence). The V gene end was trimmed by 5 bases and the J gene end by 3 bases; junction bases not matched to a gene: 7. CDR3 length: 16 amino acids.

The chain employs TRBV10-3 and TRBJ1-5; the D gene is possibly TRBD1 (6 bases). With 2 bases removed from V and 6 bases from J, the gap between germline ends came to 11 bases. This CDR3 is 14 amino acids long. The germline V gene has CDR1 ENHRY and CDR2 SYGVKD. CDR3 DNA: TGTGCCATCAGTGAGGAACAGGGAATTCAGCCCCAGCATTTT. Translated, it gives CAISEEQGIQPQHF.

The chain has TRBV5-4 and TRBJ2-5; the D is unclear. Germline V lookup: CDR1 SGHNT, CDR2 YYREEE (reference sequence). This CDR3 has 15 amino acids. V was shortened by 4 bases and J by 0 bases, with 13 bases between the two germline ends. CDR3 in amino acids: CASSVFHRDQETQYF. CDR3 in DNA: TGTGCCAGCAGCGTGTTTCACCGGGACCAAGAGACCCAGTACTTC.

The rearrangement uses TRBV18 and TRBJ1-1; maybe TRBD1 (5 bases). Germline CDR1 and CDR2: KGHSH and LQKENI. CDR3 size: 14 residues. V gave up 5 bases and J gave up 13 bases, with 23 bases separating them. CDR3 region: CASSATGADGIGFF. The CDR3 DNA follows: TGTGCCAGCTCAGCTACCGGGGCGGACGGAATCGGTTTCTTT.